A single sample is the source of the 26 T cell receptor beta chains below, sequenced in a study of cytomegalovirus exposure and HLA in healthy donors. PCR amplification relied on 60 Vbeta primers (plus 13 Jbeta primers). Measured with immunoSEQ multiplex PCR; TCRdb has only the in-frame clones, and not every one. The data show approximately 290,000 clones, with around 80% seen just once and roughly 0.3% held by the top ten. Sequenced sample: PBMCs. These receptors came from a girl aged 2 to 9 in good health and CMV-seronegative.

The V gene is TRBV19, the J gene TRBJ2-3, with 11 bases aligning to TRBD2. The CDR3 length is 16 residues. With V trimmed by 4 bases and J by 2 bases, 5 bases remained unmatched. CDR1 is LNHDA, CDR2 SQIVND, per germline (reference sequence). The chain's CDR3 is CASSKGTSGFTDTQYF. The CDR3 coding sequence is TGTGCCAGTAGTAAAGGGACTAGCGGATTCACAGATACGCAGTATTTT.

This chain connects TRBV5-1 to TRBJ1-1, with D possibly matching TRBD1 (6 bases). Trimming pared 4 bases from V and 1 base from J, leaving 14 bases between. The germline V gene encodes CDR1 SGHRS and CDR2 YFSETQ. There are 15 residues in the CDR3. The CDR3: CASSLSGHQNTEAFF. The CDR3 DNA reads TGCGCCAGCAGCCTGTCGGGACATCAGAACACTGAAGCTTTCTTT.

This sequence joins TRBV5-1 and TRBJ1-2; D might be TRBD1 (6 bases). Germline V gene lookup returns CDR1 SGHRS and CDR2 YFSETQ. V was clipped by 3 bases and J by 8 bases, with 11 bases between them. The CDR3 is 12 amino acids. The CDR3 nucleotides read TGCGCCAGCAGCTCGACGGGGGGCGGCTACACCTTC. It translates to CASSSTGGGYTF.

This clone was detected a few times. V and J are TRBV7-9 and TRBJ2-5; D gene uncertain. V shed 5 bases and J shed 4 bases, with 17 bases lying between them. This CDR3 has 15 amino acids. Germline assignment: CDR1 SEHNR and CDR2 FQNEAQ (reference sequence). In nucleotides, the CDR3 is TGTGCCAGCAGCCAAGGAATCGGGTCCCTAGAGACCCAGTACTTC. This gives the protein CASSQGIGSLETQYF.

This rearrangement joins TRBV6-5 to TRBJ1-4; D not resolved. The length of the CDR3 is 13 residues. The germline CDR1 and CDR2 sequences are MNHEY and SVGAGI. Trimming cost V 0 bases and J 5 bases, with 4 bases left between them. The CDR3 DNA follows: TGTGCCAGCAGTTACTCGAGGAATGAAAAACTGTTTTTT. Protein product: CASSYSRNEKLFF.

The V gene is TRBV19, the J gene TRBJ2-5; TRBD1 matches at 10 bases. Trimming took 3 bases from V and 4 from J; bases not matched to a gene: 11. CDR1 is LNHDA, CDR2 SQIVND, per germline (reference sequence). The CDR3 has 17 residues. CDR3 protein: CASSMRQTGGYGETQYF. The CDR3 bases are TGTGCCAGTAGTATGCGACAGACAGGGGGCTATGGAGAGACCCAGTACTTC.

The chain combines TRBV5-1 with TRBJ2-3, with 7 bases matching TRBD2. Trimming took 2 bases from V and 1 from J; bases not matched to a gene: 7. Germline CDR1 and CDR2: SGHRS and YFSETQ. The CDR3 has 16 residues. The DNA of the CDR3 is TGCGCCAGCAGCTTAGGACTAGATCAGGGCACAGATACGCAGTATTTT. Its protein is CASSLGLDQGTDTQYF.

This clone was detected once. This chain joins TRBV14 and TRBJ2-5, with 7 bases aligning to TRBD1. Losses at the gene ends were 0 bases for V and 3 bases for J; bases not matched to a gene: 10. Looked up from germline, CDR1 is SGHDN and CDR2 is FVKESK. CDR3 length equals 17 residues. The CDR3 loop is CASSQDWTGQRKETQYF. The DNA of the CDR3 is TGTGCCAGCAGCCAAGATTGGACGGGACAGCGAAAAGAGACCCAGTACTTC. Filled out from reference TRBV14 and TRBJ2-5, the complete variable domain reads EAGVTQFPSHSVIEKGQTVTLRCDPISGHDNLYWYRRVMGKEIKFLLHFVKESKQDESGMPNNRFLAERTGGTYSTLKVQPAELEDSGVYFCASSQDWTGQRKETQYFGPGTRLLVL.

A few counts support this clone. V gene TRBV12-5 combines with J gene TRBJ2-3; D is uncertain. The germline CDR1 and CDR2 sequences are LGHNT and FRNRAP. The CDR3 spans 20 residues. Trimming removed 4 bases from V and 2 bases from J, with 28 bases in between. This CDR3 is CASGWNLVKYNRNSTDTQYF. DNA for the CDR3: TGTGCTAGTGGTTGGAACTTGGTCAAATACAACAGAAATTCCACAGATACGCAGTATTTT.

This clone turned up a few times. The chain combines TRBV10-3 with TRBJ1-4; TRBD1 matches at 9 bases. Per the germline V gene, CDR1 is ENHRY and CDR2 is SYGVKD. J lost 5 bases, V lost 5 bases, and 3 bases had no gene match. The CDR3 contains 14 residues. CDR3 sequence: CAISPGTGNEKLFF. The DNA of the CDR3 is TGTGCCATCAGTCCCGGGACAGGGAATGAAAAACTGTTTTTT.

The CDR3 sequence is CASSFGGNYGYTF. CDR3 bases: TGTGCCAGCAGCTTCGGGGGGAACTATGGCTACACCTTC. The V call is TRBV5-6, the J call TRBJ1-2; D may be TRBD1 (5 bases). The CDR3 sequence is 13 residues long. V dropped 2 bases and J dropped 2 bases, with 7 bases sitting between them. Per germline, CDR1 SGHDT and CDR2 YYEEEE.

This chain uses TRBV7-6 with TRBJ2-3; TRBD2 agrees at 13 bases. The J segment lost 5 bases and the V segment lost 5 bases, leaving 7 bases of the junction unmatched. Germline V gene sequence: CDR1 SGHVS, CDR2 FNYEAQ. This CDR3 has 16 residues. CDR3 nucleotide sequence: TGTGCCAGCAGCGAAGGACTAGCGGGAGATAGAGATACGCAGTATTTT. Its translation: CASSEGLAGDRDTQYF.

The genes are TRBV11-2 and TRBJ2-7; maybe TRBD2 (6 bases). This CDR3 spans 13 amino acids. Between the trimmed V and J ends, which lost 4 bases and 5 bases, there was a span of 12 bases. Germline V CDR1 and CDR2: SGHAT, FQNNGV. The CDR3 nucleotides read TGTGCCAGCAGCTACCTAGCGAGGCACGAGCAGTACTTC. This gives the protein CASSYLARHEQYF.

This rearrangement joins TRBV7-3 to TRBJ2-3, with 7 bases that match TRBD1. V lost 3 bases, J lost 4 bases, and 4 bases stayed unmatched. Germline V gene lookup returns CDR1 SGHTA and CDR2 FQGTGA. This CDR3 is built from 14 residues. DNA of the CDR3: TGTGCCAGCAGCTTGGGACAGACGCCAGATACGCAGTATTTT. Translated: CASSLGQTPDTQYF. Supplemented by reference TRBV7-3 and TRBJ2-3, the full variable domain reads GAGVSQTPSNKVTEKGKYVELRCDPISGHTALYWYRQSLGQGPEFLIYFQGTGAADDSGLPNDRFFAVRPEGSVSTLKIQRTERGDSAVYLCASSLGQTPDTQYFGPGTRLTVL.

The CDR3 DNA reads as TGTGCCAGCAGTTTAATGTTGGGGCAGGCCAGCGACTACACCTTC. Protein product: CASSLMLGQASDYTF. The rearrangement joins TRBV27 to TRBJ1-2; weak D call: TRBD1 (5 bases). The CDR3 spans 15 residues. The germline V and J ends were trimmed by 2 bases and 10 bases, with 20 bases remaining between them. The germline CDR1 and CDR2 sequences are MNHEY and SMNVEV (reference sequence).

This clone occurred a few times. This chain connects TRBV19 to TRBJ1-5; TRBD1 agrees at 7 bases. The V segment lost 8 bases and the J segment 4 bases; nucleotides outside the gene matches: 5. The CDR3 contains 13 residues. Germline CDR1 is LNHDA and CDR2 is SQIVND (reference sequence). The CDR3 reads CASVDRLNQPQHF. CDR3 in DNA: TGTGCCAGTGTGGACAGGCTGAATCAGCCCCAGCATTTT.

This clone was seen only once. This chain uses TRBV6-1 with TRBJ1-4, with 7 bases identical to TRBD1. This CDR3 comprises 17 residues. The germline V gene encodes CDR1 MNHNS and CDR2 SASEGT. V lost 4 bases and J lost 0; bases outside the gene matches: 8. CDR3 in amino acids: CASSVGQNFATNEKLFF. The CDR3 DNA reads TGTGCCAGCAGTGTGGGACAGAATTTTGCAACTAATGAAAAACTGTTTTTT.

The CDR3 region has the DNA TGTGCCAGCAGCCCGCCCGAGGAAACCGGGGAGCTGTTTTTT. This codes for CASSPPEETGELFF. V and J are TRBV13 and TRBJ2-2, with D unresolved. The V end was cut by 5 bases, the J end by 5 bases, with 12 bases between. The CDR3 covers 14 residues. Germline CDR1 PRHDT, CDR2 FYEKMQ (reference sequence).

V gene TRBV4-1 combines with J gene TRBJ1-4, with 7 nucleotides matching TRBD1. CDR3 length: 16 amino acids. Unmatched junction bases numbered 6, after V lost 2 bases and J lost 3 bases. CDR1 is MGHRA and CDR2 is YSYEKL in the germline V gene. The CDR3, as DNA: TGCGCCAGCAGCCAAAGAACAGGGGCGGCTAATGAAAAACTGTTTTTT. It codes for CASSQRTGAANEKLFF.

This clone was found a few times. CDR3 bases: TGTGCCAGCAGCGTAGTAAGCGGGAATGCCCCGCATGAGCAGTTCTTC. This translates into CASSVVSGNAPHEQFF. The V gene is TRBV9, the J gene TRBJ2-1, with 7 bases matching TRBD2. The ends lost 0 bases at V and 8 bases at J; junction bases unmatched: 11. The CDR3 sequence is 16 residues long. Germline V lookup: CDR1 SGDLS, CDR2 YYNGEE.

This clone was found a few times. The chain uses TRBV12-5 and TRBJ1-1; 8 bases line up with TRBD1. The J segment lost 5 bases and the V segment lost 4 bases, leaving 18 bases of the junction unmatched. The germline V gene has CDR1 LGHNT and CDR2 FRNRAP. The length of the CDR3 is 18 residues. The CDR3 loop is CASGSTGQGGILSTEAFF. The CDR3 DNA sequence: TGTGCTAGTGGTTCCACTGGACAGGGAGGTATTCTAAGTACTGAAGCTTTCTTT.

The V and J genes are TRBV5-6 and TRBJ2-3; TRBD2 aligns across 10 bases. The CDR3 is 16 amino acids. Germline values: CDR1 SGHDT, CDR2 YYEEEE. J lost 2 bases, V lost 4 bases, and 7 bases had no gene match. CDR3 residues: CASSLPTSGVTDTQYF. The DNA of the CDR3 is TGTGCCAGCAGCCTCCCCACTAGCGGGGTCACAGATACGCAGTATTTT.

This rearrangement joins TRBV21-1 to TRBJ2-2; the D call of TRBD1 is as the table states it, not checked on the DNA. TRBV21-1 is tagged as a pseudogene. The CDR3 sequence is 15 residues long. Here the CDR3 DNA reads TGTGCCAGCAGCAAAGTAGGGGGCTGGACCGGGGAGCTGTTTTTT. Translation gives CASSKVGGWTGELFF.

This clone occurred a few times. The CDR3 region has the DNA TGTGCCAGCAGAGCCCTGCGGGAGGTCTACGAGCAGTACTTC. Its translation is CASRALREVYEQYF. The gene calls are TRBV28 and TRBJ2-7; 8 bases are a match to TRBD2. V was pared by 6 bases and J by 3 bases, with 7 bases of the junction left unmatched. The CDR3 length is 14 residues. Germline values: CDR1 MDHEN, CDR2 SYDVKM. Using reference TRBV28 and TRBJ2-7 for the parts outside the CDR3, the full variable domain is DVKVTQSSRYLVKRTGEKVFLECVQDMDHENMFWYRQDPGLGLRLIYFSYDVKMKEKGDIPEGYSVSREKKERFSLILESASTNQTSMYLCASRALREVYEQYFGPGTRLTVT.

The chain links TRBV14 to TRBJ2-3; 14 bases fit TRBD2. The ends lost 2 bases at V and 0 bases at J; junction bases unmatched: 7. Germline V gives CDR1 SGHDN, CDR2 FVKESK. The CDR3 contains 19 residues. Here the CDR3 reads CASSQRLAGGATSTDTQYF. The DNA for the CDR3 is TGTGCCAGCAGCCAAAGACTAGCGGGGGGGGCCACTAGCACAGATACGCAGTATTTT. Full variable domain (missing parts from reference TRBV14 and TRBJ2-3): EAGVTQFPSHSVIEKGQTVTLRCDPISGHDNLYWYRRVMGKEIKFLLHFVKESKQDESGMPNNRFLAERTGGTYSTLKVQPAELEDSGVYFCASSQRLAGGATSTDTQYFGPGTRLTVL.

This chain links TRBV14 with TRBJ2-7; 10 bases agree with TRBD2. This CDR3 is built from 18 residues. Germline V gives CDR1 SGHDN, CDR2 FVKESK. J lost 1 base, V lost 0 bases, and 9 bases had no gene match. The CDR3 DNA sequence: TGTGCCAGCAGCCAAGAACGGGTGACTAGCGGGCATTCCTACGAGCAGTACTTC. This gives the protein CASSQERVTSGHSYEQYF.